The 31 T cell receptor beta chains presented below share a single source sample, sequenced in a study of T cell repertoires in aging, cancer and after chemotherapy. Amplification of TCR beta used genomic DNA extracted from peripheral blood. A mixed TRB-A/B primer pool amplified rearranged TRB by multiplex touch-down PCR. MiXCR, applied by TCRdb to the multiplex PCR reads, yields one record per CDR3 protein. The table lists about 4,000 distinct CDR3 sequences, 20% to 30% of them singletons. The specimen was blood. The receptors derive from a human donor in good health. The donor label of this sample is uncertain.

The rearrangement joins TRBV27 to TRBJ2-7; D is ambiguous. Trimming left V 3 bases short and J 2 bases short, with 14 bases between. Germline values: CDR1 MNHEY, CDR2 SMNVEV (reference sequence). The CDR3 length is 15 residues. CDR3 residues: CASSFWGGSPYEQYF. The CDR3, as DNA: TGTGCCAGCAGTTTCTGGGGTGGCAGCCCCTACGAGCAGTACTTC.

Relative to its sample, this clonotype is medium-sized (0.01 to 0.1%). The V gene is TRBV30, the J gene TRBJ1-4; TRBD1 is a possible D gene (6 bases). Looked up from germline, CDR1 is GTSNPN and CDR2 is SVGIG (reference sequence). The length of the CDR3 is 13 residues. In nucleotides, the CDR3 is TGTGCTACCAGGGGAGGGCCTAATGAAAAACTGTTTTTT. Translation gives CATRGGPNEKLFF.

The chain employs TRBV5-4 and TRBJ2-5, with a possible D match to TRBD2 (6 bases). The V gene lost 4 bases and the J gene lost 5 bases, with 9 bases spanning the gap. The CDR3 has 12 amino acids. CDR1 and CDR2 (germline): SGHNT, YYREEE (reference sequence). The CDR3 here is CASSRLGETQYF. The CDR3 region has the DNA TGTGCCAGCAGCCGACTAGGGGAGACCCAGTACTTC.

This clonotype is labeled medium-sized. The gene calls are TRBV15 and TRBJ1-3, with D uncertain. Germline assignment: CDR1 LNHNV and CDR2 YYDKDF (reference sequence). V lost 3 bases and J lost 0, with 9 bases in between. The CDR3 runs 15 residues. The CDR3 spells CATSRGGGSGNTIYF. Written as DNA, the CDR3 is TGTGCCACCAGCAGGGGAGGCGGCTCTGGAAACACCATATATTTT.

This clonotype is labeled as large. CDR3 amino acids: CSAATSFLAGELFF. The CDR3 region has the DNA TGCAGCGCCGCGACTAGCTTTTTGGCCGGGGAGCTGTTTTTT. The chain combines TRBV29-1 with TRBJ2-2, with 7 bases identical to TRBD2. The CDR3 has 14 amino acids. V was pared by 7 bases and J by 6 bases, with 11 bases of the junction left unmatched. Germline lookup yields CDR1 SQVTM and CDR2 ANQGSEA.

By frequency in the sample, this clonotype is medium-sized. The CDR3 is CASSYPAGSSYNEQFF. In DNA, the CDR3 is TGTGCCAGCAGTTACCCAGCGGGGAGCTCCTACAATGAGCAGTTCTTC. The chain carries TRBV6-2 or TRBV6-3 and TRBJ2-1; 7 bases map to TRBD2. Looked up from germline, CDR1 is MNHEY and CDR2 is SVGEGT. This CDR3 region has 16 residues. V gave up 2 bases and J gave up 0 bases; unmatched junction bases: 4.

This clonotype appeared a few times. The chain couples TRBV24-1 to TRBJ2-1; D is ambiguous. V dropped 7 bases and J dropped 5 bases, with 11 bases sitting between them. This CDR3 has 13 amino acids. The germline gives CDR1 KGHDR, CDR2 SFDVKD. The CDR3 DNA reads TGTGCCACCAGATACCAAAATCACAATGAGCAGTTCTTC. As protein: CATRYQNHNEQFF.

The rearrangement joins TRBV7-9 to TRBJ2-3; D possibly matches TRBD1 or TRBD2 (5 bases each). The CDR3 runs 16 residues. Trimming took 3 bases from V and 5 from J, leaving 18 bases between them. Germline V CDR1 and CDR2: SEHNR, FQNEAQ (reference sequence). The CDR3 DNA follows: TGTGCCAGCAGCTTGGGAAACTGGGGGAGTATAGATACGCAGTATTTT. Translated, it gives CASSLGNWGSIDTQYF. The whole variable domain, remainder taken from reference TRBV7-9 and TRBJ2-3, is DTGVSQNPRHKITKRGQNVTFRCDPISEHNRLYWYRQTLGQGPEFLTYFQNEAQLEKSRLLSDRFSAERPKGSFSTLEIQRTEQGDSAMYLCASSLGNWGSIDTQYFGPGTRLTVL.

This clonotype is medium-sized (0.01 to 0.1%) by share. The chain carries TRBV29-1 and TRBJ1-1; 7 bases align to TRBD1. The CDR3 is made up of 12 amino acids. Germline CDR1 reads SQVTM; CDR2 reads ANQGSEA. Losses at the gene ends were 6 bases for V and 1 base for J; bases not matched to a gene: 2. CDR3 bases: TGCAGCGTCGGGACAGCGAACACTGAAGCTTTCTTT. It codes for CSVGTANTEAFF.

In its sample, this clonotype is medium-sized. CDR3 sequence reads: CASSYSSGPAGTQYF. CDR3 bases: TGTGCCAGCAGCTATTCTAGCGGACCGGCGGGGACCCAGTACTTC. The chain uses TRBV5-6 and TRBJ2-5; 7 positions agree with TRBD2. Germline V gives CDR1 SGHDT, CDR2 YYEEEE. The ends lost 3 bases at V and 7 bases at J; junction bases unmatched: 12. The CDR3 spans 15 residues. Filled out from reference TRBV5-6 and TRBJ2-5, the complete variable domain reads DAGVTQSPTHLIKTRGQQVTLRCSPKSGHDTVSWYQQALGQGPQFIFQYYEEEERQRGNFPDRFSGHQFPNYSSELNVNALLLGDSALYLCASSYSSGPAGTQYFGPGTRLLVL.

Relative to its sample, this clonotype is medium-sized. This chain links TRBV30 with TRBJ1-4, with TRBD1 matching 8 bases. CDR1 GTSNPN and CDR2 SVGIG come from the germline V gene (reference sequence). The CDR3 covers 16 residues. V trimming: 0 bases; J trimming: 8 bases; junction bases outside the gene matches: 11. This chain's CDR3 is CAWSVRSWTGNEKLFF. The CDR3 DNA sequence: TGTGCCTGGAGTGTACGATCTTGGACAGGGAACGAAAAACTGTTTTTT. The variable domain in full, completed from reference TRBV30 and TRBJ1-4, reads SQTIHQWPATLVQPVGSPLSLECTVEGTSNPNLYWYRQAAGRGLQLLFYSVGIGQISSEVPQNLSASRPQDRQFILSSKKLLLSDSGFYLCAWSVRSWTGNEKLFFGSGTQLSVL.

V gene TRBV5-1 combines with J gene TRBJ2-3; no reliable D call. Germline assignment: CDR1 SGHRS and CDR2 YFSETQ. This CDR3 is built from 13 residues. Trimming shortened V by 4 bases and J by 2 bases, and 8 bases separated the two germline ends. The DNA of the CDR3 is TGCGCCAGCAGCCCTCCCGACACAGATACGCAGTATTTT. Residues: CASSPPDTDTQYF.

The genes are TRBV18 and TRBJ1-1, with D uncertain. The germline V gene has CDR1 KGHSH and CDR2 LQKENI. The CDR3 is 13 amino acids. Trimming shortened V by 6 bases and J by 0 bases, and 8 bases separated the two germline ends. The CDR3 sequence: CASSPTLNTEAFF. The CDR3 coding sequence is TGTGCCAGCTCGCCCACTTTGAACACTGAAGCTTTCTTT.

Details on this clonotype: With a much larger clone just one base away, this may be a read error. V is TRBV10-3 and J is TRBJ2-1, with D tentatively TRBD1 or TRBD2 (6 bases each). Germline V lookup: CDR1 ENHRY, CDR2 SYGVKD. The CDR3 totals 16 residues. V lost 3 bases, J lost 0 bases, and 12 bases lay in between. In DNA, the CDR3 is TGTGCCATCAGTGAAGGGGGGCCCCTCTCCTACAATGAGCAGTTCTTC. As protein: CAISEGGPLSYNEQFF.

V is TRBV7-2 and J is TRBJ2-3; maybe TRBD2 (5 bases). The CDR3 is 14 residues long. Looked up from germline, CDR1 is SGHTA and CDR2 is FQGNSA. V lost 5 bases and J lost 3, with 12 bases in between. CDR3 loop: CASSIVRVTDTQYF. CDR3 sequence (DNA): TGTGCCAGCAGCATCGTGCGGGTGACAGATACGCAGTATTTT.

By proportion, this clonotype is medium-sized. V and J are TRBV29-1 and TRBJ1-1, with D hard to call. The V gene's germline CDR1 is SQVTM and CDR2 ANQGSEA. This CDR3 spans 14 amino acids. Trimming removed 1 base from V and 1 base from J, with 10 bases in between. CDR3: CSVEGEARNTEAFF. CDR3 DNA sequence: TGCAGCGTTGAAGGGGAAGCGCGGAACACTGAAGCTTTCTTT.

This chain uses TRBV19 with TRBJ1-2, with 10 nucleotides matching TRBD1. The CDR3 is 14 residues long. J was trimmed by 4 bases and V by 6 bases; bases with no gene match: 5. Germline CDR1 LNHDA, CDR2 SQIVND (reference sequence). CDR3 coding DNA: TGTGCCAGTAGCGACAGGGGGCGAGGCTATGGCTACACCTTC. Protein product: CASSDRGRGYGYTF.

By share, this clonotype ranks as medium-sized. The chain couples TRBV19 to TRBJ2-1, with 10 bases matching TRBD1. The germline CDR1 and CDR2 sequences are LNHDA and SQIVND (reference sequence). With V trimmed by 7 bases and J by 7 bases, 10 bases remained unmatched. There are 15 residues in the CDR3. CDR3 loop: CASNKPGQGRNEQFF. As DNA, the CDR3 is TGTGCCAGTAATAAACCGGGACAGGGGAGAAATGAGCAGTTCTTC.

In this sample, this clonotype turned up a few times. The V gene is TRBV20-1, the J gene TRBJ2-2; tentative D call: TRBD1 (6 bases). Trimming cost V 1 base and J 6 bases, with 6 bases left between them. The CDR3 is 12 residues long. Per germline, CDR1 DFQATT and CDR2 SNEGSKA (reference sequence). This CDR3 is CSARAGAGELFF. The CDR3 DNA is TGCAGTGCTAGAGCAGGGGCCGGGGAGCTGTTTTTT.

This clonotype came up a few times. This rearrangement joins TRBV5-1 to TRBJ1-1; D gene unclear. V dropped 1 base and J dropped 2 bases, with 12 bases sitting between them. Germline V gene sequence: CDR1 SGHRS, CDR2 YFSETQ. The CDR3 runs 15 residues. The CDR3 reads CASSLNVLGNTEAFF. In DNA, the CDR3 is TGCGCCAGCAGCTTGAATGTTTTGGGCAACACTGAAGCTTTCTTT.

This clonotype counts as medium-sized (0.01 to 0.1%). The genes are TRBV12-3 or TRBV12-4 and TRBJ1-2, with 10 bases that match TRBD1. The ends lost 3 bases at V and 3 bases at J; junction bases unmatched: 4. The CDR3 extends over 15 amino acids. In DNA, the CDR3 is TGTGCCAGCAGTTTCTCCGGGACAGGGGACTATGGCTACACCTTC. Its translation is CASSFSGTGDYGYTF.

In this sample, this clonotype is large. The chain links TRBV19 to TRBJ2-1; D not resolved. The CDR3 has 17 amino acids. V was trimmed by 4 bases and J by 4 bases, leaving 20 bases between them. Germline V gene lookup returns CDR1 LNHDA and CDR2 SQIVND (reference sequence). Written as DNA, the CDR3 is TGTGCCAGTAGTACCTCTCTGTCCGGGTCGAGATACAATGAGCAGTTCTTC. It yields the protein CASSTSLSGSRYNEQFF.

The chain employs TRBV5-1 and TRBJ2-1, with 11 bases lining up with TRBD2. CDR3 length: 16 residues. CDR1 and CDR2 (germline): SGHRS, YFSETQ. The V segment lost 2 bases and the J segment 4 bases; nucleotides outside the gene matches: 5. CDR3 protein: CASSFGGTSGYNEQFF. The CDR3 nucleotides read TGCGCCAGCAGCTTTGGAGGGACTAGCGGTTACAATGAGCAGTTCTTC.

The table lists this clonotype with a few counts. The chain combines TRBV6-1 with TRBJ1-3, with 12 nucleotides matching TRBD1. V trimming: 7 bases; J trimming: 0 bases; junction bases outside the gene matches: 16. Looked up from germline, CDR1 is MNHNS and CDR2 is SASEGT. This CDR3 contains 20 residues. CDR3 region: CASIFYGLGQGAGSGNTIYF. CDR3 nucleotide sequence: TGTGCCAGCATCTTTTACGGTCTGGGACAGGGGGCCGGCTCTGGAAACACCATATATTTT.

This clonotype is medium-sized by share. The J gene is TRBJ2-2, the V gene TRBV27; TRBD1 matches 12 bases. Germline lookup yields CDR1 MNHEY and CDR2 SMNVEV (reference sequence). V was clipped by 7 bases and J by 6 bases; unmatched bases: 6. This CDR3 is built from 15 residues. DNA of the CDR3: TGTGCCAGCATGGGACAGGGGGCGCCCGCCGGGGAGCTGTTTTTT. Protein sequence: CASMGQGAPAGELFF.

This clonotype is medium-sized (0.01 to 0.1%) within its sample. V gene TRBV30 combines with J gene TRBJ2-3; 12 bases are shared with TRBD2. The length of the CDR3 is 16 residues. The germline gives CDR1 GTSNPN, CDR2 SVGIG (reference sequence). V shed 1 base and J 11 bases; nucleotides not matched to a gene: 13. CDR3 amino acids: CAWSAGLAGTGGGQYF. Written as DNA, the CDR3 is TGTGCCTGGAGTGCTGGACTAGCGGGGACTGGAGGCGGGCAGTATTTT.

Relative to its sample, this clonotype is medium-sized. The chain uses TRBV19 and TRBJ2-7; TRBD1 is a possible D gene (6 bases). CDR1 LNHDA and CDR2 SQIVND come from the germline V gene (reference sequence). The CDR3 consists of 14 residues. Trimming pared 5 bases from V and 1 base from J, leaving 12 bases between. The CDR3 loop reads CASSAGQPSYEQYF. The DNA of the CDR3 is TGTGCCAGTAGTGCCGGACAGCCTTCCTACGAGCAGTACTTC.

By sample fraction, this clonotype is medium-sized. This chain links TRBV6-5 with TRBJ2-6, with D maybe TRBD2 (5 bases). The CDR3 is 15 residues long. Germline CDR1 and CDR2: MNHEY and SVGAGI. V lost 8 bases, J lost 0 bases, and 11 bases lay in between. The CDR3 DNA sequence: TGTGCCAGCCGGGGTACATCCTCTGGGGCCAACGTCCTGACTTTC. Its protein is CASRGTSSGANVLTF.

V gene TRBV12-3 or TRBV12-4 combines with J gene TRBJ1-6; tentatively, D is TRBD1 (6 bases). This CDR3 region has 16 residues. The V end lost 3 bases, the J end lost 7 bases, and 16 bases lay between the germline ends. CDR3 residues: CASSFSGGAGNSPLHF. The CDR3 region has the DNA TGTGCCAGCAGTTTTAGCGGGGGGGCCGGGAATTCACCCCTCCACTTT.

This clonotype is judged medium-sized (0.01 to 0.1%). V is TRBV6-5 and J is TRBJ2-1, with D possibly called TRBD1 or TRBD2 (5 bases each). This CDR3 region has 15 residues. Germline V lookup: CDR1 MNHEY, CDR2 SVGAGI. V dropped 7 bases and J dropped 7 bases, with 20 bases sitting between them. The DNA for the CDR3 is TGTGCCAGCACCAAGGGGATGCCCGGGGTTAATGAGCAGTTCTTC. Its protein is CASTKGMPGVNEQFF.

This rearrangement joins TRBV20-1 to TRBJ1-3; D ambiguous. The germline V gene encodes CDR1 DFQATT and CDR2 SNEGSKA (reference sequence). V was trimmed by 7 bases and J by 0 bases, leaving 7 bases between them. The CDR3 consists of 12 residues. CDR3 DNA sequence: TGCAGTGTCGGGTTCTCTGGAAACACCATATATTTT. This encodes CSVGFSGNTIYF.